This is a list of T cell receptor beta chains from one sample in a study of neurological immune-mediated disorders. TCRdb redid the calling of the 5' RACE reads with MiXCR, one entry per CDR3 protein. The table shows more than 30,000 distinct CDR3 sequences, with 13% occurring only once. The specimen was CD4+ T cells from blood. Receptors were obtained from a female donor with HTLV-1-associated myelopathy (HAM/TSP). The CDR3 runs from the conserved cysteine through the conserved F or W. Each record gives: clone size, J gene, V gene, D gene, CDR3 DNA, CDR3 protein. D genes are given only for firm matches. Some rows mark clone size as missing; the rest say once, few, many or name a class of expanded clone.

size: many
J: TRBJ2-1
V: TRBV20-1
D: -
DNA: TGCAGTGCTCGAATTGGTGATGAGCAGTTCTTC
CDR3: CSARIGDEQFF

size: many
J: TRBJ1-2
V: TRBV20-1
D: -
DNA: TGCAGTGCTAGTCTGTTTAACTATGGCTACACCTTC
CDR3: CSASLFNYGYTF

size: many
J: TRBJ2-3
V: TRBV7-2
D: -
DNA: TGTGCCAGCAGCTCGATATACCGGGACACCACAGATACGCAGTATTTT
CDR3: CASSSIYRDTTDTQYF

size: many
J: TRBJ2-2
V: TRBV12-3/TRBV12-4
D: TRBD1
DNA: TGTGCCACCCCAGGGGGGACAGGGTTGAGCACCGGGGAGCTGTTTTTT
CDR3: CATPGGTGLSTGELFF

size: many
J: TRBJ2-1
V: TRBV28
D: -
DNA: TGTGCCAGCAGTCACGGGAGATTCGATGAGCAGTTCTTC
CDR3: CASSHGRFDEQFF

size: many
J: TRBJ2-7
V: TRBV28
D: TRBD2
DNA: TGTGCCAGCAGTTTAATGACTAGCGGGGGCTACGAGCAGTACTTC
CDR3: CASSLMTSGGYEQYF

size: many
J: TRBJ1-1
V: TRBV19
D: -
DNA: TGTGCCTCCTTATCCAGGGAGGCCACTGAAGCTTTCTTT
CDR3: CASLSREATEAFF

size: many
J: TRBJ2-7
V: TRBV30
D: -
DNA: TGTGCCTGGAGTAGGGGCCACGAGCAGTACTTC
CDR3: CAWSRGHEQYF

size: many
J: TRBJ2-3
V: TRBV5-6
D: -
DNA: TGTGCCAGCAGCTTGGTTGGGGGGGCCGTGTTAACAGATACGCAGTATTTT
CDR3: CASSLVGGAVLTDTQYF

size: many
J: TRBJ1-6
V: TRBV6-2/TRBV6-3
D: -
DNA: TGTGCCAGCAGTGGACAGCTAAATTCACCCCTCCACTTT
CDR3: CASSGQLNSPLHF

size: -
J: TRBJ2-1
V: TRBV20-1
D: -
DNA: TGCAGTGCTAGAGGAACGGGGGTGAGGGACAATGAGCAGTTCTTC
CDR3: CSARGTGVRDNEQFF

size: -
J: TRBJ2-5
V: TRBV20-1
D: TRBD2
DNA: TGCAGTGCGGTCGGCGGGAGAGGGACCCAGTACTTC
CDR3: CSAVGGRGTQYF

size: medium-sized
J: TRBJ1-6
V: TRBV4-2
D: -
DNA: TGTGCCAGCAGCCAAGGGGAGTCCTATAATTCACCCCTCCACTTT
CDR3: CASSQGESYNSPLHF

size: -
J: TRBJ2-3
V: TRBV12-3/TRBV12-4
D: TRBD2
DNA: TGTGCCAGCAGCGGACTAGCGGGGGGGGGCACAGATACGCAGTATTTT
CDR3: CASSGLAGGGTDTQYF

size: many
J: TRBJ1-4
V: TRBV20-1
D: TRBD1
DNA: TGCAGTGCCGAAAGGGACAGAAGAAATGAAAAACTGTTTTTT
CDR3: CSAERDRRNEKLFF

size: many
J: TRBJ2-3
V: TRBV3-1
D: -
DNA: TGTGCCAGCAGCCAGGAACCGGGCTATGGGGCAGATACGCAGTATTTT
CDR3: CASSQEPGYGADTQYF

size: many
J: TRBJ2-1
V: TRBV20-1
D: -
DNA: TGCAGTGCTACGAGCGGATACAATGAGCAGTTCTTC
CDR3: CSATSGYNEQFF

size: many
J: TRBJ2-4
V: TRBV3-1
D: TRBD1
DNA: TGTGCCAGCAGCCAGGGACAGTCCAAAAACATTCAGTACTTC
CDR3: CASSQGQSKNIQYF

size: many
J: TRBJ2-2
V: TRBV2
D: -
DNA: TGTGCCAGCATGGAGGGGGCGGGCGGGGAGCTGTTTTTT
CDR3: CASMEGAGGELFF